A single count supports the clone carrying this T cell receptor beta chain. Its antigen is currently unknown. Extraction of RNA preceded its reverse transcription into cDNA, which served as the sequencing template. Data came from immunoSEQ multiplex PCR; TCRdb stores just in-frame clones and leaves some out. The sample lists around 180,000 clones, about three fifths occurring once. The sample belongs to a study of CD8+ T cells in alopecia areata. As for the study in general: Oral tofacitinib (5 to 10 mg twice daily) was administered to treated patients. Points from the study as a whole: The presence of one nonresponder keeps the tie between baseline CD8+ expansion and response uncertain. Treatment with tofacitinib significantly lowered scalp clonality and reduced expanded CD8+ clones among the top 100.

The V end lost 6 bases, the J end lost 4 bases, and 16 bases lay between the germline ends. The CDR3 sequence is 14 residues long. Germline lookup yields CDR1 MNHEY and CDR2 SMNVEV (reference sequence). Treatment described: oral pan-JAK inhibitor, 5-10 mg twice daily. Peripheral blood, together with lesional scalp punch biopsies, was collected from alopecia areata patients. Source: CD4+ T cells sorted from blood, taken at week 24, from a patient treated with tofacitinib. This sequence originates from a human donor with alopecia areata. V usage is TRBV27 and J usage is TRBJ2-7; no clear D gene. The CDR3 protein is CASRNSGLPYEQYF. CDR3 nucleotide sequence: TGTGCCAGCAGAAACTCCGGGCTTCCATACGAGCAGTACTTC.